This TCR beta chain emerged from a study of blood T cell repertoires in COVID-19. Whole-study context: COVID-19 samples from acute and convalescent phases originated in the United States, Italy and Spain. The analysed material was cDNA or gDNA that came from T cells, B-cell-depleted T cells, or PBMCs.

Generated by immunoSEQ multiplex PCR, the TCRdb table keeps only in-frame clones and is missing some. The table includes some 150,000 clones, approximately 86% detected once. Enrolment of Seattle patients took place during active infection, and they were followed longitudinally. The CDR3 is made up of 13 amino acids. CDR1 is SGHDT and CDR2 is YYEEEE in the germline V gene. Trimming removed 8 bases from V and 5 bases from J; junction bases left unmatched: 6. The genes are TRBV5-6 and TRBJ2-1; TRBD1 matches at 8 bases. The sequence came from a man aged 60 to 75 with COVID-19, enrolled during active disease. Sequencing was done on a sample of peripheral blood. CDR3 amino acids: CASRQGNNNEQFF. The CDR3, as DNA: TGTGCCAGTCGACAGGGGAACAACAATGAGCAGTTCTTC.